The entry that follows covers one TCR beta chain sequence. TCR beta CDR3 region amplification was performed from RNA transcripts. During a first-round RT-PCR of the TCR CDR3, the HTBI primer set was used. TCRdb itself ran the multiplex PCR reads through MiXCR, one entry per CDR3 protein. In the table there are roughly 280,000 distinct CDR3 sequences, about 15% of which are singletons. This record comes from a study of T cells in Graves' hyperthyroidism and ophthalmopathy. The CDR3 contains 13 residues. V shed 3 bases and J shed 2 bases, with 7 bases lying between them. This TCR came from an older woman with Graves' ophthalmopathy. The chain has TRBV12-3 or TRBV12-4 and TRBJ2-5; D not certain. Specimen: blood. The CDR3: CASSFNRQETQYF. In DNA form, the CDR3 reads TGTGCCAGCAGTTTTAACCGGCAAGAGACCCAGTACTTC.